The 21 T cell receptor beta chains below come from one sample, sequenced in a study of molecular identifiers for immune sequencing clone quantification. TCRdb itself ran the PCR reads through MiXCR, one entry per CDR3 protein. Among over 550,000 distinct CDR3 sequences listed, roughly 23% were seen once. The specimen was naive CD8+ T cells from blood, with Jurkat cell RNA spiked in. Subset here: FACS-sorted CD8+CD4-CCR7+CD45RA+ naive T cells. The receptors were gathered from a human donor in good health. Some libraries in this study had Jurkat cell RNA spiked in.

V gene TRBV28 combines with J gene TRBJ1-2; possible D gene TRBD1, 6 bases. The CDR3 is 14 residues long. Per germline, CDR1 MDHEN and CDR2 SYDVKM. With 6 bases removed from V and 3 bases from J, the gap between germline ends came to 14 bases. The CDR3 here is CASSPNDRYYGYTF. The CDR3 DNA follows: TGTGCCAGCAGCCCTAACGACAGGTACTATGGCTACACCTTC.

In the case of this clonotype: Just one base apart from a much larger clone, this may be a read error. The rearrangement joins TRBV6-2 or TRBV6-3 to TRBJ2-3, with 7 bases matching TRBD1. CDR1 and CDR2 (germline): MNHEY, SVGEGT. The ends lost 6 bases at V and 8 bases at J; junction bases unmatched: 17. This CDR3 contains 16 residues. As DNA, the CDR3 is TGTGCCAGCAGCCCAGACTACAGGGGAAGTTCAGCTACGCAGTATTTT. Protein: CASSPDYRGSSATQYF.

V is TRBV10-3 and J is TRBJ1-1; D is uncertain. The CDR3 contains 13 residues. Germline assignment: CDR1 ENHRY and CDR2 SYGVKD. Trimming took 3 bases from V and 3 from J, leaving 8 bases between them. This CDR3 is CAISDMGDTEAFF. In DNA form, the CDR3 reads TGTGCCATCAGTGACATGGGCGACACTGAAGCTTTCTTT.

This clonotype was picked up a small number of times. The V and J genes are TRBV9 and TRBJ1-1; unclear D gene. Germline V gene sequence: CDR1 SGDLS, CDR2 YYNGEE. With 3 bases removed from V and 3 bases from J, the gap between germline ends came to 12 bases. The CDR3 totals 14 residues. The CDR3 coding sequence is TGTGCCAGCAGCGGCGAGGCAGCGCACACTGAAGCTTTCTTT. Protein: CASSGEAAHTEAFF.

In this sample, this clonotype turned up a few times. The chain has TRBV28 and TRBJ2-2, with 8 bases lining up with TRBD1. Unmatched junction bases numbered 8, after V lost 1 base and J lost 1 base. CDR1 is MDHEN, CDR2 SYDVKM, per germline. The CDR3 spans 18 residues. CDR3 loop: CASSLSWTGFENTGELFF. CDR3 sequence (DNA): TGTGCCAGCAGTTTATCGTGGACAGGGTTTGAGAACACCGGGGAGCTGTTTTTT.

This clonotype was counted ten times or more. The genes are TRBV6-2 or TRBV6-3 and TRBJ2-7; TRBD2 matches 8 bases. The CDR3 runs to 17 residues. Germline V lookup: CDR1 MNHEY, CDR2 SVGEGT. J was trimmed by 6 bases and V by 11 bases; bases with no gene match: 24. The CDR3: CAAGESPGLVMGCEQYF. The CDR3 DNA follows: TGTGCCGCCGGAGAAAGCCCGGGACTAGTCATGGGATGCGAGCAGTACTTC.

This clonotype was detected a few times. A much bigger clone sits one base away, suggesting this may be a read error. The chain links TRBV25-1 to TRBJ2-5; unclear D gene. Germline V gene data show CDR1 as MGHDK and CDR2 as SYGVNS. The CDR3 is made up of 14 amino acids. DNA of the CDR3: TGTGCCAGCAGCCCGACCTACAGTCAAGAGCCCCAGTACTTC. This encodes CASSPTYSQEPQYF.

In regard to this clonotype: A much more abundant neighbour one base away suggests this may be a read error. The chain carries TRBV4-1 and TRBJ1-2; no firm D call. Deletions cut 0 bases from V and 1 base from J, with 9 bases between. CDR1 and CDR2 (germline): MGHRA, YSYEKL. The CDR3 length is 15 residues. This CDR3 reads CASSQDTQSNYGYTF. CDR3 in DNA: TGCGCCAGCAGCCAAGATACACAGAGTAACTATGGCTACACCTTC.

J is TRBJ2-2 and V is TRBV6-5, with 8 positions matching TRBD1. The CDR3 is 17 amino acids. Germline CDR1 is MNHEY and CDR2 is SVGAGI. V gave up 0 bases and J gave up 1 base; unmatched junction bases: 4. The CDR3 protein is CASSYSAGTGNTGELFF. The CDR3 region has the DNA TGTGCCAGCAGTTACTCAGCCGGGACAGGGAACACCGGGGAGCTGTTTTTT.

The V gene is TRBV21-1, the J gene TRBJ1-4; the table's D gene call, TRBD1, was not cross checked with the DNA. TRBV21-1 is a pseudogene segment. This CDR3 is built from 14 residues. The CDR3 bases are TGTGCCAGCAGCAACGTAGGGGCTCACGAAAAACTGCTTTTT. Translation: CASSNVGAHEKLLF.

This chain uses TRBV19 with TRBJ2-2; no firm D call. The CDR3 covers 12 residues. Germline CDR1 is LNHDA and CDR2 is SQIVND (reference sequence). V dropped 6 bases and J dropped 6 bases, with 8 bases sitting between them. DNA of the CDR3: TGTGCCAGTAGGACACTGGCCGGGGAGCTGTTTTTT. Residues: CASRTLAGELFF.

This clonotype was detected many times. V is TRBV7-9 and J is TRBJ2-7; 7 positions match TRBD1. This CDR3 has 13 residues. V shed 8 bases and J 0 bases; nucleotides not matched to a gene: 4. CDR1 SEHNR and CDR2 FQNEAQ come from the germline V gene (reference sequence). The CDR3 sequence is CASCRDSSYEQYF. For the CDR3, the DNA is TGTGCCAGCTGCAGGGACAGCTCCTACGAGCAGTACTTC.

This clonotype was detected only a few times. The chain couples TRBV29-1 to TRBJ2-5; D gene unclear. The V gene lost 0 bases and the J gene lost 4 bases, with 18 bases spanning the gap. The CDR3 has 16 amino acids. The germline V gene encodes CDR1 SQVTM and CDR2 ANQGSEA. The CDR3 loop reads CSVEDRVVNLGETQYF. In DNA form, the CDR3 reads TGCAGCGTTGAAGACCGGGTTGTGAATCTGGGAGAGACCCAGTACTTC.

This clonotype has a count of ten or more. Because it lacks the conserved phenylalanine or tryptophan at the end, this CDR3 is likely a read error. The limits of the CDR3 on the DNA are not certain, so only TCRdb's listed CDR3 is given. The chain uses TRBV7-6 and TRBJ2-7; the table gives TRBD1 as D, unverified against the DNA. CDR1 and CDR2 from the germline V gene are SGHVS and FNYEAQ. The CDR3 contains 11 residues when both ends are counted. CDR3 sequence: CASSNRDRELN.

Many counts were recorded for this clonotype. This chain uses TRBV12-3 or TRBV12-4 with TRBJ2-3, with D possibly being TRBD1 (5 bases). Trimming removed 4 bases from V and 1 base from J, with 9 bases in between. CDR3 length: 14 amino acids. This CDR3 reads CASSSLQGTDTQYF. The CDR3 nucleotides are TGTGCCAGCAGTTCACTACAGGGCACAGATACGCAGTATTTT.

As concerns this clonotype: A much larger clone differs from this one at a single base, so this may be a read error. CDR3 coding DNA: TGTGTCAGCAGTCTCATTGGGACAGGGCATGGCTACACCTTC. This encodes CVSSLIGTGHGYTF. The V call is TRBV28, the J call TRBJ1-2; 9 nucleotides line up with TRBD1. This CDR3 is 14 amino acids long. Germline lookup yields CDR1 MDHEN and CDR2 SYDVKM.

This clonotype occurred many times. V usage is TRBV15 and J usage is TRBJ2-3; no clear D gene. Germline CDR1 reads LNHNV; CDR2 reads YYDKDF (reference sequence). This CDR3 contains 15 residues. V was clipped by 1 base and J by 2 bases, with 10 bases between them. CDR3 DNA: TGTGCCACCAGCAGAGTAGGAGCTCTCACAGATACGCAGTATTTT. The encoded protein is CATSRVGALTDTQYF.

V usage is TRBV19 and J usage is TRBJ2-1; 9 nucleotides align to TRBD2. This CDR3 spans 14 amino acids. V shed 3 bases, J shed 4 bases, and the junction held 1 base outside the gene matches. Germline V CDR1 and CDR2: LNHDA, SQIVND (reference sequence). The CDR3 sequence is CASSILAGYNEQFF. In nucleotides, the CDR3 is TGTGCCAGTAGTATTCTAGCGGGGTACAATGAGCAGTTCTTC.

This clonotype was detected a few times. The chain has TRBV20-1 and TRBJ2-1, with a weak D call TRBD1 (5 bases). CDR3 length: 14 residues. Trimming took 6 bases from V and 7 from J, leaving 19 bases between them. Germline loops: CDR1 DFQATT, CDR2 SNEGSKA (reference sequence). CDR3 coding DNA: TGCAGTGCCCTTGACAGCTCCTACCGGAATGAGCAGTTCTTC. Its translation is CSALDSSYRNEQFF.

Remarks on this clonotype: At one boundary the junction diverges from the germline segment, which might be a read error. The chain recombines TRBV3-1 with TRBJ1-2; possible D gene TRBD1, 5 bases. The CDR3 runs 16 residues. Germline assignment: CDR1 LGHDT and CDR2 YNNKEL (reference sequence). The CDR3 reads CASSQEAGGNNYGYAF. The DNA for the CDR3 is TGTGCCAGCAGCCAAGAAGCGGGGGGGAATAACTATGGCTACGCCTTC.

As for this clonotype: A read error may explain this, as a much larger clone is one base away. The chain combines TRBV20-1 with TRBJ2-3; the D gene is possibly TRBD2 (5 bases). Germline V gene data show CDR1 as DFQATT and CDR2 as SNEGSKA (reference sequence). The CDR3 covers 16 residues. CDR3 DNA: TGCAGTGCTAGCAGTTATCAGGACTCCTATACAGATACGCTGTATTTT. This gives the protein CSASSYQDSYTDTLYF.